This TCR beta chain was profiled in a study of PD-1 blockade in classical Hodgkin lymphoma. As regards this clone: What it recognizes is unknown.

Data came from immunoSEQ multiplex PCR; TCRdb stores just in-frame clones and leaves some out. The sample consists of some 50,000 clones, about 73% of them appearing once. Study outcomes and limitations: Patients were excluded if nivolumab began under 1 year after ASCT (the autologous transplant). Newly diagnosed and completely responding patients shared comparable baseline diversity. Whereas CD4+ TCR diversity had risen significantly by C4D1, CD8+ TCR diversity had not.

The CDR3 runs to 15 residues. Germline CDR1 reads LNHDA; CDR2 reads SQIVND (reference sequence). V trimming: 4 bases; J trimming: 6 bases; junction bases outside the gene matches: 4. Every patient had relapsed following autologous stem cell transplantation, and cohorts differed in brentuximab vedotin exposure. This receptor was identified in a human donor with classical Hodgkin lymphoma. The sample in question was peripheral blood mononuclear cells (PBMCs), obtained at baseline. V is TRBV19 and J is TRBJ1-6; 9 positions agree with TRBD1. As DNA, the CDR3 is TGTGCCAGTAGTACGCACAGGGGGCGTAATTCACCCCTCCACTTT. As protein: CASSTHRGRNSPLHF.